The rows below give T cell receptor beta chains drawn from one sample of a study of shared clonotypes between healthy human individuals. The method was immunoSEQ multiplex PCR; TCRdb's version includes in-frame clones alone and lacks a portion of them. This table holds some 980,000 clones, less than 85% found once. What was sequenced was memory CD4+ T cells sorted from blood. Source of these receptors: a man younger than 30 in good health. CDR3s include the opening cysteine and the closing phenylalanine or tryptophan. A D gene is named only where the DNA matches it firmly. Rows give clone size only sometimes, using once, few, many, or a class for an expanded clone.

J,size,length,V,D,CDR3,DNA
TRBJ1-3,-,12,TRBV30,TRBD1,CAWGTEKNTIYF,TGTGCCTGGGGGACAGAAAAAAACACCATATATTTT
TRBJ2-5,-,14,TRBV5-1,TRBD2,CASSLAPGGETQYF,TGCGCCAGCAGCTTGGCTCCGGGAGGAGAGACCCAGTACTTC
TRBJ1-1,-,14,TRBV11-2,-,CASSLGDVNTEAFF,TGTGCCAGCAGCTTAGGGGACGTGAACACTGAAGCTTTCTTT
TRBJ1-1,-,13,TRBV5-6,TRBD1,CASSFGQGAEAFF,TGTGCCAGCAGCTTCGGACAGGGGGCTGAAGCTTTCTTT
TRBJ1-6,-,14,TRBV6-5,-,CASRQSGGNSPLHF,TGTGCCAGCAGGCAATCGGGGGGGAATTCACCCCTCCACTTT
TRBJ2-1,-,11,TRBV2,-,CASSVANEQFF,TGTGCCAGCTCTGTGGCGAATGAGCAGTTCTTC
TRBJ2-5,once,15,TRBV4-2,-,CASSRDPVGQETQYF,TGTGCCAGCAGCCGAGACCCCGTAGGGCAAGAGACCCAGTACTTC
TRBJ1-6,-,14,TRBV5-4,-,CASSKDRWNSPLHF,TGTGCCAGCAGCAAAGACAGGTGGAATTCACCCCTCCACTTT
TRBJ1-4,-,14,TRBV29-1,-,CSVEDRGGREKLFF,TGCAGCGTTGAAGATCGGGGGGGAAGGGAAAAACTGTTTTTT
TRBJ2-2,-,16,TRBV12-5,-,CASGWGASANTGELFF,TGTGCTAGTGGTTGGGGAGCCAGCGCGAACACCGGGGAGCTGTTTTTT
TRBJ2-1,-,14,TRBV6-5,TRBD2,CASRPLAGKDEQFF,TGTGCCAGCAGGCCCCTAGCGGGCAAGGATGAGCAGTTCTTC
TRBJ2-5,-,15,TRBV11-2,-,CASSIDRTAGETQYF,TGTGCCAGCAGCATTGACAGGACCGCCGGGGAGACCCAGTACTTC
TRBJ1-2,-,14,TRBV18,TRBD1,CASSRDRDDYGYTF,TGTGCCAGCTCTCGGGACAGGGATGACTATGGCTACACCTTC
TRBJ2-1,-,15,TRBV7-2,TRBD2,CASTSAGGHHNEQFF,TGTGCCAGCACTTCAGCGGGAGGGCATCACAATGAGCAGTTCTTC
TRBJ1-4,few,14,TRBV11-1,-,CASSYGAANEKLFF,TGTGCCAGCAGCTACGGGGCGGCTAATGAAAAACTGTTTTTT
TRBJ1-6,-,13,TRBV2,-,CASSEMGNSPLHF,TGTGCCAGCAGTGAGATGGGTAATTCACCCCTCCACTTT
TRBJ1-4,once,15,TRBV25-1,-,CASSDRGRGNEKLFF,TGTGCCAGCAGTGATCGGGGGCGTGGGAATGAAAAACTGTTTTTT
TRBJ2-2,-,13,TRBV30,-,CAWTGANTGELFF,TGTGCCTGGACCGGGGCGAACACCGGGGAGCTGTTTTTT
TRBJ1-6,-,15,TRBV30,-,CASEPQGSGNSPLHF,TGTGCCTCCGAACCTCAGGGGAGTGGTAATTCACCCCTCCACTTT
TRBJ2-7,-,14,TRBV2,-,CASSNPPSSYEQYF,TGTGCCAGCAGCAACCCTCCCTCCTCCTACGAGCAGTACTTC
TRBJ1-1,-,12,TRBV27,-,CASSWRDGEAFF,TGTGCCAGCAGTTGGCGTGACGGGGAGGCTTTCTTT
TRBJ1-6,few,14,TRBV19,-,CASSEPGQNSPLHF,TGTGCCAGTAGTGAACCGGGACAAAACTCACCCCTCCACTTT
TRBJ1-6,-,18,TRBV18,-,CASSPIITGFSNNSPLHF,TGTGCCAGCTCACCAATCATTACTGGGTTCTCTAATAATTCACCCCTCCACTTT
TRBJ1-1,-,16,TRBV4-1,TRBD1,CASSPTGQGTNTEAFF,TGCGCCAGCAGCCCGACGGGACAGGGGACCAACACTGAAGCTTTCTTT
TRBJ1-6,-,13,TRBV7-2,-,CASSTRAETPLHF,TGTGCCAGCAGCACCCGGGCGGAGACACCCCTCCACTTT
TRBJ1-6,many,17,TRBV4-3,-,CASSQDYGDGRNSPLHF,TGCGCCAGCAGCCAAGATTACGGAGACGGCAGGAATTCACCCCTCCACTTT
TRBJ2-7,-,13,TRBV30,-,CAWSRGSPYEQYF,TGTGCCTGGAGTAGGGGGTCCCCCTACGAGCAGTACTTC
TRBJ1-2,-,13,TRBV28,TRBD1,CASKDRALSGYTF,TGTGCCAGCAAGGACAGGGCGTTAAGTGGCTACACCTTC
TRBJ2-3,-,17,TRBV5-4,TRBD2,CASSVDRLAGGTDTQYF,TGTGCCAGCAGCGTAGATCGACTAGCGGGAGGCACAGATACGCAGTATTTT
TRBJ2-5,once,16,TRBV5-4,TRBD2,CASSPVPSGMQETQYF,TGTGCCAGCAGCCCGGTCCCTAGCGGAATGCAAGAGACCCAGTACTTC
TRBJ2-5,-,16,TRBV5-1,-,CASRTTGNQYQETQYF,TGCGCCAGCAGAACAACCGGGAACCAGTACCAAGAGACCCAGTACTTC
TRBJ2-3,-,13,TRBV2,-,CATRRAPTDTQYF,TGTGCCACCAGGAGGGCCCCCACAGATACGCAGTATTTT
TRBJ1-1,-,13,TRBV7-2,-,CASSHRGGTEAFF,TGTGCCAGCAGCCACCGTGGGGGAACTGAAGCTTTCTTT
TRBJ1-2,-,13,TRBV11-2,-,CASSLVEGYGYTF,TGTGCCAGCAGCTTAGTGGAGGGTTATGGCTACACCTTC
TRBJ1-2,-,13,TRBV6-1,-,CASSVSGNYGYTF,TGTGCCAGCAGTGTGTCGGGCAACTATGGCTACACCTTC
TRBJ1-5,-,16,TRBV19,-,CASSIGTTYSNQPQHF,TGTGCCAGTAGTATAGGGACAACTTATAGCAATCAGCCCCAGCATTTT